Following are 22 T cell receptor beta chains from one sample sequenced in a study of T cells in Graves' hyperthyroidism and ophthalmopathy. Amplified TCR beta CDR3 regions came from RNA transcripts. The study used the HTBI primer set for a first-round RT-PCR of the TCR CDR3. From the multiplex PCR reads, TCRdb called clonotypes with MiXCR, one entry per CDR3 protein. The repertoire holds approximately 360,000 distinct CDR3 sequences, with roughly 25% as singletons. The source material was blood. The receptors were sampled from a man in his fifties or sixties with Graves' hyperthyroidism.

This clonotype has ten or more counts. V is TRBV20-1 and J is TRBJ2-5; TRBD2 aligns across 7 bases. The CDR3 contains 14 residues. The V gene end was trimmed by 6 bases and the J gene end by 2 bases; junction bases not matched to a gene: 9. The germline V gene encodes CDR1 DFQATT and CDR2 SNEGSKA (reference sequence). CDR3 sequence reads: CSAVEAGIQETQYF. CDR3 DNA: TGCAGTGCCGTAGAAGCGGGAATTCAAGAGACCCAGTACTTC.

The CDR3 loop reads CASWEGGTGNTIYF. In DNA form, the CDR3 reads TGCGCCAGCTGGGAAGGGGGGACTGGAAACACCATATATTTT. The chain uses TRBV5-1 and TRBJ1-3; TRBD1 might be the D (6 bases). V gave up 7 bases and J gave up 2 bases, with 13 bases separating them. Germline V lookup: CDR1 SGHRS, CDR2 YFSETQ. The CDR3 covers 14 residues.

This clonotype was counted between two and nine times. The chain carries TRBV24-1 and TRBJ2-5; weak D call: TRBD2 (6 bases). V was clipped by 0 bases and J by 5 bases, with 12 bases between them. Germline assignment: CDR1 KGHDR and CDR2 SFDVKD. This CDR3 contains 15 residues. The CDR3 nucleotides are TGTGCCACCAGTGATTTGCAACCAGGGAGGGAGACCCAGTACTTC. Translated: CATSDLQPGRETQYF.

This rearrangement joins TRBV11-2 to TRBJ2-7, with 8 bases identical to TRBD1. Germline CDR1 reads SGHAT; CDR2 reads FQNNGV. This CDR3 contains 13 residues. J was trimmed by 6 bases and V by 5 bases; bases with no gene match: 6. The CDR3 nucleotides are TGTGCCAGCAGCGACGGACAGGGCCCCGAGCAGTACTTC. Amino acid sequence: CASSDGQGPEQYF.

For this clonotype: Just one base apart from a much larger clone, this may be a read error. CDR3 protein: CASSLQTRLIETQYF. CDR3 bases: TGTGCCAGCAGCCTGCAGACCCGGCTGATCGAGACCCAGTACTTC. V and J are TRBV12-3 or TRBV12-4 and TRBJ2-5; D remains unclear. This CDR3 region has 15 residues. Trimming pared 6 bases from V and 5 bases from J, leaving 19 bases between.

The chain employs TRBV5-1 and TRBJ2-1; 7 bases agree with TRBD2. Germline CDR1 is SGHRS and CDR2 is YFSETQ. Germline trimming cut 6 bases from V and 1 base from J; bases unmatched to any gene: 10. The CDR3 is 16 residues long. The CDR3 spells CASTKLLAVSYNEQFF. As DNA, the CDR3 is TGCGCCAGCACCAAACTCCTAGCGGTGTCCTACAATGAGCAGTTCTTC.

V and J are TRBV28 and TRBJ2-5; no clear D. Germline CDR1 MDHEN, CDR2 SYDVKM. The CDR3 totals 11 residues. Deletions cut 3 bases from V and 6 bases from J, with 5 bases between. The CDR3 sequence: CASSLWQTQYF. The CDR3 nucleotides read TGTGCCAGCAGTTTGTGGCAGACCCAGTACTTC. The complete variable domain, with remaining parts taken from reference TRBV28 and TRBJ2-5, reads DVKVTQSSRYLVKRTGEKVFLECVQDMDHENMFWYRQDPGLGLRLIYFSYDVKMKEKGDIPEGYSVSREKKERFSLILESASTNQTSMYLCASSLWQTQYFGPGTRLLVL.

This clonotype was seen repeatedly, ten times or more. The rearrangement joins TRBV29-1 to TRBJ1-1; D not certain. V was clipped by 3 bases and J by 3 bases, with 11 bases between them. The length of the CDR3 is 13 residues. CDR1 is SQVTM, CDR2 ANQGSEA, per germline. The CDR3 reads CSVEEGFDTEAFF. The DNA for the CDR3 is TGCAGCGTTGAGGAGGGTTTTGACACTGAAGCTTTCTTT.

This clonotype was counted only a few times. The chain employs TRBV15 and TRBJ2-7; D is tentatively TRBD1 or TRBD2 (5 bases each). CDR1 is LNHNV, CDR2 YYDKDF, per germline (reference sequence). V dropped 1 base and J dropped 5 bases, with 9 bases sitting between them. The CDR3 runs 13 residues. This CDR3 is CATSRGVGDEQYF. Here the CDR3 DNA reads TGTGCCACCAGCAGAGGGGTGGGGGACGAGCAGTACTTC. Filled out from reference TRBV15 and TRBJ2-7, the complete variable domain reads DAMVIQNPRYQVTQFGKPVTLSCSQTLNHNVMYWYQQKSSQAPKLLFHYYDKDFNNEADTPDNFQSRRPNTSFCFLDIRSPGLGDTAMYLCATSRGVGDEQYFGPGTRLTVT.

This clonotype was detected a few times. The V call is TRBV30, the J call TRBJ2-3; D unclear. CDR1 and CDR2 from the germline V gene are GTSNPN and SVGIG (reference sequence). Trimming removed 0 bases from V and 3 bases from J, with 7 bases in between. The CDR3 contains 13 residues. CDR3 amino acids: CAWSVLGTDTQYF. CDR3 DNA: TGTGCCTGGAGTGTACTGGGGACAGATACGCAGTATTTT.

The chain carries TRBV5-1 and TRBJ1-2, with D possibly matching TRBD1 (6 bases). The CDR3 length is 15 residues. Looked up from germline, CDR1 is SGHRS and CDR2 is YFSETQ. V was shortened by 4 bases and J by 4 bases, with 17 bases between the two germline ends. The CDR3 reads CASSAGTPSGYGYTF. In DNA, the CDR3 is TGCGCCAGCAGCGCCGGGACACCCAGTGGCTATGGCTACACCTTC.

The table lists this clonotype with many counts. The V and J genes are TRBV7-9 and TRBJ1-1; the D gene is possibly TRBD1 (6 bases). Deletions cut 1 base from V and 8 bases from J, with 8 bases between. Germline loops: CDR1 SEHNR, CDR2 FQNEAQ (reference sequence). The CDR3 length is 12 residues. CDR3 amino acids: CASSLGQAEAFF. The CDR3 DNA sequence: TGTGCCAGCAGCTTAGGACAGGCCGAAGCTTTCTTT.

This chain connects TRBV29-1 to TRBJ1-3; D remains unclear. Germline loops: CDR1 SQVTM, CDR2 ANQGSEA. There are 13 residues in the CDR3. V was clipped by 4 bases and J by 0 bases, with 7 bases between them. The CDR3 bases are TGCAGCGTTGCACCGAACTCTGGAAACACCATATATTTT. Translation: CSVAPNSGNTIYF.

The table lists this clonotype with many counts. The rearrangement links TRBV27 to TRBJ2-7; D gene unclear. Deletions cut 5 bases from V and 1 base from J, with 9 bases between. The CDR3 is made up of 13 amino acids. Germline CDR1 reads MNHEY; CDR2 reads SMNVEV (reference sequence). CDR3 sequence (DNA): TGTGCCAGCAGTGTCGGGTTGTCCTACGAGCAGTACTTC. Encoded protein: CASSVGLSYEQYF.

This clonotype was detected a few times. The rearrangement joins TRBV19 to TRBJ2-3; 8 bases match TRBD2. The germline V gene has CDR1 LNHDA and CDR2 SQIVND (reference sequence). V gave up 4 bases and J gave up 2 bases; unmatched junction bases: 14. The CDR3 runs to 18 residues. The DNA of the CDR3 is TGTGCCAGTAGTAGCCCTCCGGGACTAGGGTACTCCACAGATACGCAGTATTTT. It yields the protein CASSSPPGLGYSTDTQYF.

This clonotype was counted between two and nine times. This chain links TRBV5-1 with TRBJ2-6; D is undetermined. Germline values: CDR1 SGHRS, CDR2 YFSETQ. The CDR3 consists of 15 residues. V was trimmed by 0 bases and J by 0 bases, leaving 4 bases between them. The CDR3 coding sequence is TGCGCCAGCAGCTTGGAGAGCTCTGGGGCCAACGTCCTGACTTTC. Translation gives CASSLESSGANVLTF.

The rearrangement links TRBV2 to TRBJ2-4; D not resolved. Per the germline V gene, CDR1 is SNHLY and CDR2 is FYNNEI. The CDR3 totals 15 residues. V was trimmed by 2 bases and J by 0 bases, leaving 8 bases between them. CDR3 DNA sequence: TGTGCCAGCAGTGAATTGCGACTAGCCAAAAACATTCAGTACTTC. Its protein product is CASSELRLAKNIQYF. The whole variable domain, remainder taken from reference TRBV2 and TRBJ2-4, is EPEVTQTPSHQVTQMGQEVILRCVPISNHLYFYWYRQILGQKVEFLVSFYNNEISEKSEIFDDQFSVERPDGSNFTLKIRSTKLEDSAMYFCASSELRLAKNIQYFGAGTRLSVL.

The genes are TRBV29-1 and TRBJ2-5; D remains ambiguous. Trimming stripped 1 base from V and 5 bases from J, with 11 bases between. CDR3 length equals 13 residues. CDR1 and CDR2 from the germline V gene are SQVTM and ANQGSEA. This CDR3 is CSVEVIVRETQYF. The CDR3, as DNA: TGCAGCGTTGAAGTTATAGTCAGGGAGACCCAGTACTTC. Full variable domain (missing parts from reference TRBV29-1 and TRBJ2-5): SAVISQKPSRDICQRGTSLTIQCQVDSQVTMMFWYRQQPGQSLTLIATANQGSEATYESGFVIDKFPISRPNLTFSTLTVSNMSPEDSSIYLCSVEVIVRETQYFGPGTRLLVL.

This clonotype came up many times. The rearrangement joins TRBV27 to TRBJ2-5; the D is unclear. The germline V gene encodes CDR1 MNHEY and CDR2 SMNVEV (reference sequence). V gave up 3 bases and J gave up 3 bases, with 14 bases separating them. This CDR3 is built from 15 residues. The CDR3 nucleotides are TGTGCCAGCAGTTTCCCCTTGGGTACCGAAGAGACCCAGTACTTC. Translating gives CASSFPLGTEETQYF.

Only a few counts were recorded for this clonotype. The chain couples TRBV29-1 to TRBJ1-3; 9 bases are a match to TRBD1. J was trimmed by 5 bases and V by 4 bases; bases with no gene match: 6. CDR3 length: 14 amino acids. CDR1 is SQVTM, CDR2 ANQGSEA, per germline. The CDR3 DNA reads as TGCAGCGTTGCGGGACAGGGTTTGAGAAACACCATATATTTT. This gives the protein CSVAGQGLRNTIYF.

The DNA for the CDR3 is TGTGCCAGAGATGGCAGGCAAGGGAATTCACCCCTCCACTTT. Translating it yields CARDGRQGNSPLHF. The rearrangement uses TRBV6-1 and TRBJ1-6; D is undetermined. Trimming removed 9 bases at V and 7 bases at J, with 16 bases between. The CDR3 has 14 residues. Germline lookup yields CDR1 MNHNS and CDR2 SASEGT.

This clonotype has ten or more counts. The chain combines TRBV2 with TRBJ2-1; tentative D call: TRBD2 (5 bases). Germline loops: CDR1 SNHLY, CDR2 FYNNEI. The V end lost 10 bases, the J end lost 7 bases, and 20 bases lay between the germline ends. The CDR3 spans 14 residues. In DNA form, the CDR3 reads TGTGCCATTTTAGACTCTAGCCGACGGAATGAGCAGTTCTTC. The encoded protein is CAILDSSRRNEQFF.